This paragraph reports one T cell receptor beta chain. What it recognizes is unknown. CDR1 and CDR2 (germline): SGHVS, FQNEAQ. The CDR3 consists of 11 residues. Trimming left V 3 bases short and J 5 bases short, with 4 bases between. Replicate PCRs run on sorted subsets employed 200 ng DNA, some 33,000 T cell genomes. Per the authors' pipeline: With immunoSEQ giving junction-only sequences and no quality scores, filtering differed. TCRdb keeps only in-frame clones here, not all; method: immunoSEQ multiplex PCR. The D gene and trimming were derived from the DNA, and the V and J assignments and clone size from that table. This sample carries around 330,000 clones, about 74% of them seen once, and the ten largest clones take about 9.4%. The donors, healthy adults who were HIV-negative, had experienced no recent acute infections or vaccinations. This sample stems from a study of shared clonotypes between healthy human individuals. Study-wide results and caveats: Only blood was sampled, and tissue TCR repertoires likely differ from blood ones.

The chain recombines TRBV7-8 with TRBJ2-5, with D uncertain. This TCR was sampled from a man aged 30-40 years in good health. Sample: memory CD4+ T cells sorted from blood. Subset indicated: CD45RA-negative fraction. CDR3 loop: CASSFSETQYF. In nucleotides, the CDR3 is TGTGCCAGCAGCTTCAGTGAGACCCAGTACTTC.